This entry concerns a single T cell receptor (beta chain). No antigen is known for it. This entry comes from a study of T cells expressing NK-cell markers. Across the whole study: The study sequenced eight donors, seven HCMV-seropositive and one seronegative. General study points: Among a handful of donors, these clonotypes also ranked first in the CD3+CD56-NKG2C+ fraction. In over 5 donors, dominant CD3+CD56+NKG2C+ clonotypes ranked among the top 10 CD8+ clonotypes.

Germline CDR1 is LGHDT and CDR2 is YNNKEL (reference sequence). This CDR3 has 13 amino acids. The TCR beta cDNA came from 5'RACE template switching with UMIs. With the 5' RACE reads reprocessed, TCRdb shows one record per CDR3 protein and no DNA. With about 460,000 distinct CDR3 sequences in the sample, the ten largest clones hold more than 1.4%. The source of this sequence is a woman aged 45-65 years in good health. This sequence joins TRBV3-1 and TRBJ1-2; TCRdb selects TRBD1, and the lack of DNA leaves this call unchecked. The sample comprised blood T cells: a sorted CD56 or NKG2C T cell subset, CD4+ or CD8+ T cells, or bulk PBMC T cells (not recorded which). CDR3 sequence: CASSPMTGKGYTF.